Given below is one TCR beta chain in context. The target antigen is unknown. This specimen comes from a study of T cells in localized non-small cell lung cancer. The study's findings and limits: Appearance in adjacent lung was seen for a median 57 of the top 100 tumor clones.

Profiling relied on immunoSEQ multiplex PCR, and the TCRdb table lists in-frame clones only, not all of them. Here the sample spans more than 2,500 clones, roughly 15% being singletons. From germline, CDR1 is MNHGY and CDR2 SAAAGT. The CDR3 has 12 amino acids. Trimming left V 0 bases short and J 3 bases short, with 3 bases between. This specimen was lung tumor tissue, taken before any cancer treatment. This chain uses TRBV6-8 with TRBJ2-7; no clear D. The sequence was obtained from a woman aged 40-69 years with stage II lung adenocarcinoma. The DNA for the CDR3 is TGTGCCAGCAGTTACTCATACTACGAGCAGTACTTC. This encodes CASSYSYYEQYF.